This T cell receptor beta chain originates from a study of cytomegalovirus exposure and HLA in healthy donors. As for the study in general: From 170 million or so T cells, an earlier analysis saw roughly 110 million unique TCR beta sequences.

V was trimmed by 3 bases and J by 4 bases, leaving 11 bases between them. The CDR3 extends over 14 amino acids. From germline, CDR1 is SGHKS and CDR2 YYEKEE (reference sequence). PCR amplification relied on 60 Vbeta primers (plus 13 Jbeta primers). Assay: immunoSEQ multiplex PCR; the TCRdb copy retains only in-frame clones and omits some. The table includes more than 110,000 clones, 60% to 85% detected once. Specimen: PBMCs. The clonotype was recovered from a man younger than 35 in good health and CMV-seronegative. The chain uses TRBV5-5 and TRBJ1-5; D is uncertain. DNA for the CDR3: TGTGCCAGCAGCTCCATTTACGGGAATCAGCCCCAGCATTTT. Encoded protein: CASSSIYGNQPQHF.